This T cell receptor (beta chain) was found in a study of cytomegalovirus exposure and HLA in healthy donors. Primers: 60 Vbeta forward and 13 Jbeta reverse. This table comes from immunoSEQ multiplex PCR, and its TCRdb copy is limited to in-frame clones, with some not included. This sample carries 100,000 to 150,000 clones, about 80% of them seen once, and the ten largest clones take 3% to 3.5%. The CDR3 consists of 15 residues. Germline CDR1 and CDR2: SGHVS and FQNEAQ. The germline V and J ends were trimmed by 1 base and 0 bases, with 7 bases remaining between them. V gene TRBV7-8 combines with J gene TRBJ1-3, with a weak D call TRBD1 (5 bases). This TCR was recovered from a male donor in good health and CMV-seronegative. The sequencing input was PBMCs. The CDR3 bases are TGTGCCAGCAGCTTAGAGGGGATCTCTGGAAACACCATATATTTT. This gives the protein CASSLEGISGNTIYF.